The 8 T cell receptor beta chains in this list originate from one sample, sequenced in a study of blood T cell repertoires in COVID-19. Some clones are missing from TCRdb's copy, which holds only in-frame ones; the method was immunoSEQ multiplex PCR. This sample carries about 50,000 clones, approximately 85% of them seen once, and the ten largest clones take less than 2.5%. Sample: peripheral blood. The source of these receptors is a woman between 55 and 75 years old with acute or convalescent COVID-19.

The rearrangement joins TRBV28 to TRBJ2-2, with 14 bases lining up with TRBD2. Germline trimming cut 5 bases from V and 6 bases from J; bases unmatched to any gene: 5. The CDR3 sequence is 16 residues long. The germline V gene encodes CDR1 MDHEN and CDR2 SYDVKM. This CDR3 reads CASSPGGLAGAGELFF. CDR3 sequence (DNA): TGTGCCAGCAGTCCGGGGGGACTAGCGGGGGCCGGGGAGCTGTTTTTT.

The chain couples TRBV24-1 to TRBJ2-1; D might be TRBD2 (5 bases). V shed 5 bases and J shed 7 bases, with 8 bases lying between them. There are 12 residues in the CDR3. The germline V gene has CDR1 KGHDR and CDR2 SFDVKD. CDR3: CATSVTGNEQFF. CDR3 coding DNA: TGTGCCACCAGTGTAACGGGAAATGAGCAGTTCTTC.

The chain combines TRBV4-1 with TRBJ2-3; 9 bases agree with TRBD2. V was pared by 0 bases and J by 0 bases, with 10 bases of the junction left unmatched. The germline V gene encodes CDR1 MGHRA and CDR2 YSYEKL. CDR3 length: 19 amino acids. The chain's CDR3 is CASSQDPLAGLLSTDTQYF. For the CDR3, the DNA is TGCGCCAGCAGCCAAGATCCACTAGCGGGTCTATTAAGCACAGATACGCAGTATTTT.

This chain joins TRBV28 and TRBJ1-1; D call uncertain. This CDR3 is 13 amino acids long. Germline V gene data show CDR1 as MDHEN and CDR2 as SYDVKM. Trimming pared 3 bases from V and 6 bases from J, leaving 11 bases between. For the CDR3, the DNA is TGTGCCAGCAGTTTGATTACCCTAGCTGAAGCTTTCTTT. Its protein is CASSLITLAEAFF.

The rearrangement links TRBV7-2 to TRBJ1-2; TRBD1 matches at 7 bases. CDR1 is SGHTA and CDR2 is FQGNSA in the germline V gene. This CDR3 spans 13 amino acids. V lost 5 bases and J lost 8; bases outside the gene matches: 8. The CDR3 DNA follows: TGTGCCAGCAGCCGCGGACAGGCGGGAGGCTACACCTTC. Protein product: CASSRGQAGGYTF.

The chain combines TRBV7-8 with TRBJ2-7; a weak D match, TRBD1 (5 bases). Trimming shortened V by 0 bases and J by 2 bases, and 8 bases separated the two germline ends. CDR3 length equals 14 residues. Per germline, CDR1 SGHVS and CDR2 FQNEAQ. The CDR3 loop reads CASSLASGPYEQYF. CDR3 nucleotide sequence: TGTGCCAGCAGCTTAGCTTCAGGGCCCTACGAGCAGTACTTC. Looking up the rest from reference TRBV7-8 and TRBJ2-7 gives the full variable domain: GAGVSQSPRYKVAKRGQDVALRCDPISGHVSLFWYQQALGQGPEFLTYFQNEAQLDKSGLPSDRFFAERPEGSVSTLKIQRTQQEDSAVYLCASSLASGPYEQYFGPGTRLTVT.

This clone was counted between two and nine times. The chain recombines TRBV6-4 with TRBJ2-2; D is unclear. The germline V gene has CDR1 MRHNA and CDR2 SNTAGT. The CDR3 contains 14 residues. V was cut by 0 bases and J by 2 bases, with 4 bases left in between. CDR3 DNA: TGTGCCAGCAGTGACTCGACTAACACCGGGGAGCTGTTTTTT. Translation: CASSDSTNTGELFF.

V usage is TRBV6-5 and J usage is TRBJ1-2; D gene ambiguous. Trimming cost V 7 bases and J 2 bases, with 11 bases left between them. CDR1 is MNHEY, CDR2 SVGAGI, per germline. The CDR3 extends over 13 amino acids. CDR3 sequence (DNA): TGTGCCAGCACGGGGTTTGTAAACTATGGCTACACCTTC. It is translated as CASTGFVNYGYTF.